The T cell receptor beta chain described here comes from a study of blood T cell repertoires in COVID-19. Study context: Both acute and convalescent COVID-19 samples were obtained from the United States, Italy and Spain. The cDNA or gDNA used as material had been derived from T cells, B-cell-depleted T cells, or PBMCs.

Source study methods: Counts of nucleated cells, estimated from reference gene primer amplification, were obtained. Produced via immunoSEQ multiplex PCR; TCRdb's table is partial and in-frame only. The DNA was the basis for D and trimming; V, J and clone size are from that table. Among about 240,000 clones, roughly 85% were seen once, and the ten largest hold less than 3.5%. Sequenced: peripheral blood. The sequence came from a woman younger than 30 with acute or convalescent COVID-19.

CDR3 nucleotide sequence: TGTGCCACCAGCAGAGAAGAGGAGACAGGACCCTACGAGCAGTACTTC. It translates to CATSREEETGPYEQYF. The chain employs TRBV15 and TRBJ2-7, with a tentative D call TRBD1 (6 bases). There are 16 residues in the CDR3. Germline V gives CDR1 LNHNV, CDR2 YYDKDF (reference sequence). Trimming pared 0 bases from V and 2 bases from J, leaving 14 bases between.